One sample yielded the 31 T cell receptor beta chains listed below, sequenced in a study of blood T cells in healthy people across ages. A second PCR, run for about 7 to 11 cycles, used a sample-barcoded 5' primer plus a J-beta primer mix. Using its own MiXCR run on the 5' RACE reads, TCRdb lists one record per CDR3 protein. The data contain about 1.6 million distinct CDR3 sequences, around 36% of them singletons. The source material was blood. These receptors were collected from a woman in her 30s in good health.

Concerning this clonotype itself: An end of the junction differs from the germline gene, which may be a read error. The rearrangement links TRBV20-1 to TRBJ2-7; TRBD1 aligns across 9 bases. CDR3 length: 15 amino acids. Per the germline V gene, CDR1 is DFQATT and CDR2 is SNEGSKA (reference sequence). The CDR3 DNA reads TGCGGTGCTAGAGACACGGGACAGGGTTCCTACGAGCAGTACTTC. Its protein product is CGARDTGQGSYEQYF.

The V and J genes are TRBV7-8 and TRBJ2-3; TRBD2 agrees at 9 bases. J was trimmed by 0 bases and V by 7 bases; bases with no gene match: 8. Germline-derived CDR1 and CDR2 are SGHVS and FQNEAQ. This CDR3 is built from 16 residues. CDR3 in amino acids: CASTDLRGGSTDTQYF. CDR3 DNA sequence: TGTGCCAGCACCGACCTGCGGGGGGGCAGCACAGATACGCAGTATTTT.

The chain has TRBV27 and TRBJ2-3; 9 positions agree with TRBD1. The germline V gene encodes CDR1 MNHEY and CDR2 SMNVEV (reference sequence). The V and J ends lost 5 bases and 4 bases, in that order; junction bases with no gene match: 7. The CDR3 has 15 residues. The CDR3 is CASSPRQGDPDTQYF. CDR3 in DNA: TGTGCCAGCAGTCCACGACAGGGGGACCCAGATACGCAGTATTTT.

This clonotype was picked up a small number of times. The CDR3 is CASSSSPGGPYGYTF. The CDR3 region has the DNA TGTGCCAGCAGCTCGAGTCCCGGGGGTCCTTATGGCTACACCTTC. The V gene is TRBV5-4, the J gene TRBJ1-2; TRBD1 is a possible D gene (5 bases). CDR1 is SGHNT and CDR2 is YYREEE in the germline V gene (reference sequence). The CDR3 has 15 amino acids. Trimming shortened V by 3 bases and J by 5 bases, and 17 bases separated the two germline ends.

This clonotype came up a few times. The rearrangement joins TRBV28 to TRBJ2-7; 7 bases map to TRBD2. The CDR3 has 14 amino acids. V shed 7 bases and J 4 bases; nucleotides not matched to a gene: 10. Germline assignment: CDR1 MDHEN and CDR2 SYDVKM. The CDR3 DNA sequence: TGTGCCAGCACCTTAGCGGGCCTCTCTTACGAGCAGTACTTC. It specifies CASTLAGLSYEQYF.

This chain's CDR3 is CASSLVYTSDDYGYTF. CDR3 nucleotides: TGTGCCAGCAGCTTAGTATATACCTCTGACGACTATGGCTACACCTTC. The V gene is TRBV11-2, the J gene TRBJ1-2; D not certain. The V end lost 1 base, the J end lost 3 bases, and 15 bases lay between the germline ends. The CDR3 is 16 amino acids. Germline values: CDR1 SGHAT, CDR2 FQNNGV.

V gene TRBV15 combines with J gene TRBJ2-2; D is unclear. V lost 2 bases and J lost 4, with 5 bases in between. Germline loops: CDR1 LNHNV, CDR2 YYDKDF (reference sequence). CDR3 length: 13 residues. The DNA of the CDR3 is TGTGCCACCAGCAGATCGTTCACCGGGGAGCTGTTTTTT. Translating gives CATSRSFTGELFF.

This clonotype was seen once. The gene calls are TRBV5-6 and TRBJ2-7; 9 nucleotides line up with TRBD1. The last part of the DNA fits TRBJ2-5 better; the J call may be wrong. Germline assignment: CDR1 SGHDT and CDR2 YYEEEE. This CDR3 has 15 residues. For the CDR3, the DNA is TGTGCCAGCAGGGCCTGGGGGACAGGGCGGGAGACCCAGTACTTC. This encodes CASRAWGTGRETQYF.

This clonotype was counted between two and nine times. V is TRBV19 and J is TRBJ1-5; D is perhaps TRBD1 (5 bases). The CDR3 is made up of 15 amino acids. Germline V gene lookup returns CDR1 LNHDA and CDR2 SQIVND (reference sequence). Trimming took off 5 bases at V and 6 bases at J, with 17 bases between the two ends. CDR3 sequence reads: CASSLDEEGLQPQHF. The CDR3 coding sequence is TGTGCCAGTAGTCTCGACGAGGAGGGGCTTCAGCCCCAGCATTTT.

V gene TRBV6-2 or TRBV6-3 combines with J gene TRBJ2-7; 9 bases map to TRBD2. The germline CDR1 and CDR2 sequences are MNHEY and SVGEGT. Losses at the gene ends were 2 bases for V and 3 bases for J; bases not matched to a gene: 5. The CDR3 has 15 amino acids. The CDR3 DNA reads TGTGCCAGCAGTTACAGCTCTAGCGGGGACTACGAGCAGTACTTC. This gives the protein CASSYSSSGDYEQYF.

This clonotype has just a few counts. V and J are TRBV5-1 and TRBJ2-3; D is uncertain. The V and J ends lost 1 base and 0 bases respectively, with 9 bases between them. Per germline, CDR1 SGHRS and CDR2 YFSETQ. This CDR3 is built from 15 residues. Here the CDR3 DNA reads TGCGCCAGCAGCTTGATAGGTCTTAGCACAGATACGCAGTATTTT. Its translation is CASSLIGLSTDTQYF.

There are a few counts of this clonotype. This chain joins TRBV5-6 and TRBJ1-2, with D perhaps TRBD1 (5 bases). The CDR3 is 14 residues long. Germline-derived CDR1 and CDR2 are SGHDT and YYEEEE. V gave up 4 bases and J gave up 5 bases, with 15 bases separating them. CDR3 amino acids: CASSSGAEVYGYTF. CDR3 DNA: TGTGCCAGCAGCAGCGGGGCGGAGGTTTATGGCTACACCTTC. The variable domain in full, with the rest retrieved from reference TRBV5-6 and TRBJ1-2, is DAGVTQSPTHLIKTRGQQVTLRCSPKSGHDTVSWYQQALGQGPQFIFQYYEEEERQRGNFPDRFSGHQFPNYSSELNVNALLLGDSALYLCASSSGAEVYGYTFGSGTRLTVV.

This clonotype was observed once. The DNA of the CDR3 is TGCAGTGCTAGGGACGGGACCTACAACTATGGCTACACCTTC. It translates to CSARDGTYNYGYTF. The chain couples TRBV20-1 to TRBJ1-2; TRBD1 might be the D (5 bases). The CDR3 totals 14 residues. Trimming took 3 bases from V and 2 from J, leaving 13 bases between them. The germline V gene has CDR1 DFQATT and CDR2 SNEGSKA (reference sequence).

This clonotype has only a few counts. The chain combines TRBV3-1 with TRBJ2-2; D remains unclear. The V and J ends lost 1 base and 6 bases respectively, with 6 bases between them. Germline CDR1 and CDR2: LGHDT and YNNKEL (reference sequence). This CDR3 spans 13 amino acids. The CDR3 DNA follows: TGTGCCAGCAGCCAAGGGACGCCCGGGGAGCTGTTTTTT. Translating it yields CASSQGTPGELFF.

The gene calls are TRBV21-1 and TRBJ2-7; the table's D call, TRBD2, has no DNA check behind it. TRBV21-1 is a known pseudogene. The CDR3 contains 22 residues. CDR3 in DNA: TGTGCCAGCAGCAAAAGGGGGACTAGCGGGAGGGAAATTAACCTTACCTTCTACGAGCAGTACTTC. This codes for CASSKRGTSGREINLTFYEQYF.

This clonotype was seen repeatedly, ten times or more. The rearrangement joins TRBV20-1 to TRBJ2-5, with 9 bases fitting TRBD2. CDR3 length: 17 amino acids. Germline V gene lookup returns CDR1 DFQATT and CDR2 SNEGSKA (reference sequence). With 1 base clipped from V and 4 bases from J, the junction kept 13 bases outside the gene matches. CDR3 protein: CSARGRAGGLPGETQYF. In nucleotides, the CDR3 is TGCAGTGCTAGAGGACGCGCGGGGGGGCTCCCGGGAGAGACCCAGTACTTC.

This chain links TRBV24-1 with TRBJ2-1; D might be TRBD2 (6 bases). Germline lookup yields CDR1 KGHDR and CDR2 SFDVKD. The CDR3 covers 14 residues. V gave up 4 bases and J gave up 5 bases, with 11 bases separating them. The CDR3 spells CATSDRDFNNEQFF. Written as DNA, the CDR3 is TGTGCCACCAGTGACCGGGACTTTAACAATGAGCAGTTCTTC.

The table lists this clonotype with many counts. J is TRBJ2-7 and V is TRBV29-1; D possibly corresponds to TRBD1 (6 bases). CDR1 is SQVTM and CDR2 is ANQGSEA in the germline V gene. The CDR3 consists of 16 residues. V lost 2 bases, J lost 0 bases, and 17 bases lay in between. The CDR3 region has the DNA TGCAGCGTTGAATGGGTTAGGACGGACAGCTCCTACGAGCAGTACTTC. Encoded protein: CSVEWVRTDSSYEQYF.

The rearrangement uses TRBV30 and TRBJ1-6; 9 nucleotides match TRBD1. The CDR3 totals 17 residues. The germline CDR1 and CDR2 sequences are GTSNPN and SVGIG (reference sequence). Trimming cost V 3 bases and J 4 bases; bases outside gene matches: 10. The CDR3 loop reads CAWRRKTGTGYNSPLHF. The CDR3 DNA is TGTGCCTGGAGGAGGAAGACCGGGACAGGGTATAATTCACCCCTCCACTTT.

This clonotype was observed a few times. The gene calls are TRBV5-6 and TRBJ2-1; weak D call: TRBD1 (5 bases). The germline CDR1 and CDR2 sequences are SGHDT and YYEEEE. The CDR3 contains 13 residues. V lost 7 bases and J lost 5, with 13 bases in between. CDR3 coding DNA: TGTGCCAGCTACAGGAACCCTAACAATGAGCAGTTCTTC. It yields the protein CASYRNPNNEQFF.

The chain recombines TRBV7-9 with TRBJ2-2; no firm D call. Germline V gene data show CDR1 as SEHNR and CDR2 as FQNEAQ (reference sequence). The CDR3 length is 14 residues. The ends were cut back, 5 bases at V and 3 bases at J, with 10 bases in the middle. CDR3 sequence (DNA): TGTGCCAGCAGCCCCGGAGTGGACACCGGGGAGCTGTTTTTT. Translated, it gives CASSPGVDTGELFF.

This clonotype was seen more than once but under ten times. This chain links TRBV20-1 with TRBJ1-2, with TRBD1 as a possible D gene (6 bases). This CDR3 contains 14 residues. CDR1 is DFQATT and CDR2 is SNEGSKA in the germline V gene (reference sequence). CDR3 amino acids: CSPSQGSTFEGYTF. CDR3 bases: TGCAGCCCAAGTCAGGGGTCCACCTTTGAAGGCTACACCTTC.

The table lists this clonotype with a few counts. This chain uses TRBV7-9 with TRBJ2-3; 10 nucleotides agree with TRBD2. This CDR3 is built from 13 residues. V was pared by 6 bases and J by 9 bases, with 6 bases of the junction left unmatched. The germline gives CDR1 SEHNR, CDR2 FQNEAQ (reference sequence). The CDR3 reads CASSSISGGTQYF. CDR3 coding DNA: TGTGCCAGCAGTTCCATTAGCGGGGGGACGCAGTATTTT.

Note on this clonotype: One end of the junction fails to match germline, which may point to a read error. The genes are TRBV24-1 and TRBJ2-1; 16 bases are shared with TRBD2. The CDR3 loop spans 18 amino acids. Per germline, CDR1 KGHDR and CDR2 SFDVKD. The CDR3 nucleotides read TGTGCCACCAGTGATTCCTCCGGGACTAGCGGGGGGGTCAATAAGCAGTTCTTC. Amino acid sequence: CATSDSSGTSGGVNKQFF.

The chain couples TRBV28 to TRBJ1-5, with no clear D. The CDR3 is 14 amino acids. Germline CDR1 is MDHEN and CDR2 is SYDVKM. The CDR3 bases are TGTGCAAGCCTCGATAGCCCGACCAATCAGCCCCAGCATTTT. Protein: CASLDSPTNQPQHF.

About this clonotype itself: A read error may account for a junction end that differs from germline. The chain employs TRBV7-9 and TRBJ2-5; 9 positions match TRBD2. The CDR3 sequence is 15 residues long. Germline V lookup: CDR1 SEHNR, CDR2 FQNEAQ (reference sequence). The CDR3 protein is CASTAGSGSGETRYF. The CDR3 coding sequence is TGTGCCAGCACCGCGGGTAGCGGGAGCGGGGAGACCCGGTACTTC.

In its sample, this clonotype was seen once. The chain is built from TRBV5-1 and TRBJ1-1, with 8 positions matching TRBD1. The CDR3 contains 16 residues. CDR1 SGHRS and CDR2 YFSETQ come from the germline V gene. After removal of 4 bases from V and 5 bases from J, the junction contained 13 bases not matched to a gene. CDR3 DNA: TGCGCCAGCAGCCTGGGACAGGCCACCCAGGGGACTGAAGCTTTCTTT. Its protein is CASSLGQATQGTEAFF.

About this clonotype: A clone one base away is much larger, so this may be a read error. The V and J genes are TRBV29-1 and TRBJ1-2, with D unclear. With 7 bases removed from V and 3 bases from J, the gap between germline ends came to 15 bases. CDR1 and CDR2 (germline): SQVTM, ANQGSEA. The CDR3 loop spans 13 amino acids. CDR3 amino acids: CSAGGREHYGYTF. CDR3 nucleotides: TGCAGCGCTGGAGGGAGGGAACACTATGGCTACACCTTC.

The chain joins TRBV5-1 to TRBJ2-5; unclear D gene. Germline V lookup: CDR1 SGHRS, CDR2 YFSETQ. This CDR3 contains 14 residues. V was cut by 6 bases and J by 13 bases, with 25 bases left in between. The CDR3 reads CASNLSPLGVERYF. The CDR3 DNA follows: TGCGCCAGCAACCTATCGCCGCTTGGGGTGGAGCGGTACTTC.

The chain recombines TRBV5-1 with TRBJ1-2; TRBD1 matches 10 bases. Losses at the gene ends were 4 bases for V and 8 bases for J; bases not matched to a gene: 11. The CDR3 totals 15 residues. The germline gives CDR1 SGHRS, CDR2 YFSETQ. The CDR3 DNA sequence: TGCGCCAGCAGCCCATTGGACAGGGGGAAAGGGGGCTACACCTTC. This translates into CASSPLDRGKGGYTF. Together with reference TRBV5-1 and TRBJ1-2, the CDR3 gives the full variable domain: KAGVTQTPRYLIKTRGQQVTLSCSPISGHRSVSWYQQTPGQGLQFLFEYFSETQRNKGNFPGRFSGRQFSNSRSEMNVSTLELGDSALYLCASSPLDRGKGGYTFGSGTRLTVV.

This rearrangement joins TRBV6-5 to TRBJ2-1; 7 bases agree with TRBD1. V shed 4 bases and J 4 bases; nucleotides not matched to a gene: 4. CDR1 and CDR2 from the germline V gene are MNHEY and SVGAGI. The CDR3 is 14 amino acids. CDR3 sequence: CASSSPTGYNEQFF. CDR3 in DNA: TGTGCCAGCAGTTCTCCGACAGGGTACAATGAGCAGTTCTTC.